This paragraph covers one T cell receptor (beta chain) sequence. Its specificity is unknown. Via MiXCR, TCRdb re-called the reads, giving one row per CDR3 protein. The table lists fewer than 400,000 distinct CDR3 sequences, 15% to 20% of them singletons. This specimen belongs to a study of T cell repertoires in cytomegalovirus infection. Study background: From public TCR beta signatures came an indication of both CMV infection and matching HLA type. Study conclusions and caveats: Accumulated public TCR beta family frequency recognized individuals carrying CMV together with the relevant HLA. HLA-C-restricted CMV-specific TCR beta clonotypes prevailed in the ex vivo response.

Germline lookup yields CDR1 KGHSH and CDR2 LQKENI. The CDR3 runs to 13 residues. V was cut by 3 bases and J by 8 bases, with 11 bases left in between. Sequencing was carried out using PBMCs. This clonotype was obtained from a human donor in good health (CMV status not recorded). Some clones in this sample may be carry-over from other donors' samples. The genes are TRBV18 and TRBJ1-5; D gene unclear. The CDR3 region has the DNA TGTGCCAGCTCACCGGTGTCCGCGGAGCCCCAGCATTTT. It yields the protein CASSPVSAEPQHF.